Sequencing of this TCR beta chain was carried out in a study of graft-versus-host responses after intestinal transplantation. Study-wide points: The authors found GvH clones in recipient marrow, some appearing first in ileum or blood. Peak GvH clone levels in circulation were associated with early post-transplant HvG declines.

Repertoires were generated with immunoSEQ multiplex PCR, while TCRdb's copy carries only in-frame clones and drops some. The sample comprises about 97,000 clones, 75% to 95% of which are singletons, and about 16% rests with the top ten. The CDR3 runs 14 residues. The germline V and J ends were trimmed by 5 bases and 2 bases, with 13 bases remaining between them. Germline assignment: CDR1 KGHSH and CDR2 LQKENI. About this clone itself: Its antigen is undetermined.

The chain couples TRBV18 to TRBJ2-7; perhaps TRBD2 as D (6 bases). Sequenced material: PBMCs, taken about 440 days after intestinal transplant. The clonotype was recovered from a human patient who received an intestinal transplant, so some T cells may come from the graft donor. CDR3 amino acids: CASSTTWEAYEQYF. CDR3 sequence (DNA): TGTGCCAGCTCAACGACCTGGGAGGCCTACGAGCAGTACTTC. Using reference TRBV18 and TRBJ2-7 for the parts outside the CDR3, the full variable domain is NAGVMQNPRHLVRRRGQEARLRCSPMKGHSHVYWYRQLPEEGLKFMVYLQKENIIDESGMPKERFSAEFPKEGPSILRIQQVVRGDSAAYFCASSTTWEAYEQYFGPGTRLTVT.